The entry that follows covers one T cell receptor beta chain sequence. Its matching antigen is unknown. Sampling involved one blood draw (around 2.5 ml) for every donor. The source of the sample is a study of monozygotic twins with inflammatory bowel disease. Study conclusions and caveats: IBD patients shared fewer clonotypes with others than healthy twins, especially with disease activity.

Per the germline V gene, CDR1 is SGHAT and CDR2 is FQDESV (reference sequence). This CDR3 contains 14 residues. TCRdb reprocessed the 5' RACE reads, with one entry per CDR3 protein and no DNA. The table for this sample gives under 200,000 distinct CDR3 sequences. The sample taken for sequencing was blood. The rearrangement uses TRBV11-1 and TRBJ1-6. This TCR derives from a human donor with ulcerative colitis or Crohn's disease, or a healthy co-twin of an affected twin (not recorded which). The CDR3 spells CASSRGSYNSPLHF.